The 31 T cell receptor beta chains below come from one sample, sequenced in a study of Ad26.COV2.S vaccination and SARS-CoV-2 variants. Treatment defined: 15 to 20 received Ad26.COV2.S at low or high dose, single or two shots; 5 received placebo; per-sample allocation not given. Each sample was drawn 63 days after the first injection (of vaccine or placebo). TCRdb's table, derived via immunoSEQ multiplex PCR, lists solely in-frame clones and lacks some. Seen here are approximately 450,000 clones, around nine tenths observed once, and the top ten hold 12%. This sample comprised peripheral blood, obtained in a trial of Ad26.COV2.S vaccine versus placebo. These receptor sequences come from a person between 18 and 59 years old who received the Ad26.COV2.S COVID-19 vaccine or a placebo.

The chain carries TRBV14 and TRBJ1-4; a weak D match, TRBD1 (5 bases). The CDR3 totals 15 residues. Deletions cut 1 base from V and 8 bases from J, with 14 bases between. In germline, CDR1 is SGHDN, CDR2 FVKESK. In DNA form, the CDR3 reads TGTGCCAGCAGCCAAGCAGGGCCCCCTTGGGAAAAACTGTTTTTT. This translates into CASSQAGPPWEKLFF.

The rearrangement uses TRBV19 and TRBJ1-1; TRBD1 matches at 7 bases. This CDR3 is built from 15 residues. Germline CDR1 and CDR2: LNHDA and SQIVND (reference sequence). V was pared by 1 base and J by 3 bases, with 5 bases of the junction left unmatched. The CDR3 region is CASSIGTGPYTEAFF. CDR3 sequence (DNA): TGTGCCAGTAGTATAGGGACAGGACCTTACACTGAAGCTTTCTTT.

This chain links TRBV9 with TRBJ2-7; 12 positions agree with TRBD2. V was clipped by 0 bases and J by 5 bases; unmatched bases: 6. Germline V gene data show CDR1 as SGDLS and CDR2 as YYNGEE. This CDR3 region has 16 residues. In nucleotides, the CDR3 is TGTGCCAGCAGCGTAGTAGGGGCTAGCGGGAGGGACGAGCAGTACTTC. Translation: CASSVVGASGRDEQYF.

This chain uses TRBV2 with TRBJ1-1; unclear D gene. The CDR3 has 14 residues. CDR1 and CDR2 (germline): SNHLY, FYNNEI. Trimming cost V 5 bases and J 0 bases, with 10 bases left between them. The CDR3 sequence is CASSLLLMNTEAFF. In nucleotides, the CDR3 is TGTGCCAGCAGTCTACTCCTAATGAACACTGAAGCTTTCTTT.

This clone was detected only once. The CDR3 sequence is CASKSSGGYEQYF. In DNA form, the CDR3 reads TGTGCCAGCAAATCTAGCGGGGGCTACGAGCAGTACTTC. The V call is TRBV2, the J call TRBJ2-7, with 10 bases fitting TRBD2. Germline CDR1 and CDR2: SNHLY and FYNNEI. CDR3 length: 13 residues. The V gene end was trimmed by 7 bases and the J gene end by 3 bases; junction bases not matched to a gene: 3.

The rearrangement uses TRBV4-2 and TRBJ2-7; 8 bases fit TRBD1. The V segment lost 3 bases and the J segment 3 bases; nucleotides outside the gene matches: 1. The CDR3 loop spans 13 amino acids. CDR1 LGHNA and CDR2 YNFKEQ come from the germline V gene. The CDR3 sequence: CASSHGQGYEQYF. Written as DNA, the CDR3 is TGTGCCAGCAGCCACGGACAGGGCTACGAGCAGTACTTC.

The chain has TRBV7-9 and TRBJ2-2; 7 bases are a match to TRBD1. The CDR3 spans 16 residues. V trimming: 4 bases; J trimming: 1 base; junction bases outside the gene matches: 6. Germline CDR1 SEHNR, CDR2 FQNEAQ (reference sequence). The CDR3 loop reads CASSSPAGGNTGELFF. CDR3 DNA sequence: TGTGCCAGCAGCTCCCCGGCAGGGGGGAACACCGGGGAGCTGTTTTTT.

V gene TRBV19 combines with J gene TRBJ1-5; no reliable D call. The CDR3 is 13 residues long. Germline loops: CDR1 LNHDA, CDR2 SQIVND (reference sequence). Deletions cut 1 base from V and 5 bases from J, with 6 bases between. This CDR3 reads CASSIGADQPQHF. CDR3 sequence (DNA): TGTGCCAGTAGTATAGGGGCAGATCAGCCCCAGCATTTT.

The chain employs TRBV4-3 and TRBJ2-2, with TRBD1 identical over 7 bases. CDR1 is LGHNA and CDR2 is YSLEER in the germline V gene. This CDR3 region has 16 residues. Unmatched junction bases numbered 8, after V lost 5 bases and J lost 2 bases. Here the CDR3 reads CASSFSGTANTGELFF. CDR3 in DNA: TGCGCCAGCAGCTTCTCCGGGACAGCTAACACCGGGGAGCTGTTTTTT.

The chain recombines TRBV6-2 or TRBV6-3 with TRBJ2-6, with TRBD1 matching 11 bases. The CDR3 is 18 residues long. Germline values: CDR1 MNHEY, CDR2 SVGEGT. The V gene end was trimmed by 6 bases and the J gene end by 3 bases; junction bases not matched to a gene: 10. The CDR3 DNA reads as TGTGCCAGCAGCTTCCTCGGACAGGGGGCGCATGGGGCCAACGTCCTGACTTTC. It specifies CASSFLGQGAHGANVLTF.

This chain joins TRBV2 and TRBJ1-4, with 7 bases that match TRBD1. Germline V gives CDR1 SNHLY, CDR2 FYNNEI. Unmatched junction bases numbered 15, after V lost 6 bases and J lost 11 bases. The CDR3 spans 15 residues. CDR3 coding DNA: TGTGCCAGCAGAGGGGGGTTGACAGGGAATGGCAAACTGTTTTTT. It codes for CASRGGLTGNGKLFF.

The gene calls are TRBV19 and TRBJ2-1, with D maybe TRBD2 (6 bases). CDR1 is LNHDA and CDR2 is SQIVND in the germline V gene (reference sequence). CDR3 size: 15 residues. V was cut by 7 bases and J by 10 bases, with 23 bases left in between. The CDR3 here is CASTPPGTPRQEQFF. The CDR3 bases are TGTGCCAGTACCCCCCCGGGGACTCCCCGTCAGGAGCAGTTCTTC.

The chain uses TRBV7-9 and TRBJ2-2; D ambiguous. The CDR3 contains 17 residues. Germline V CDR1 and CDR2: SEHNR, FQNEAQ (reference sequence). V was trimmed by 2 bases and J by 1 base, leaving 14 bases between them. CDR3 DNA: TGTGCCAGCAGCTTAATAGGGTGGCGCAAGAACACCGGGGAGCTGTTTTTT. Residues: CASSLIGWRKNTGELFF.

This chain links TRBV2 with TRBJ2-1; D may be TRBD1 or TRBD2 (5 bases each). Trimming left V 10 bases short and J 9 bases short, with 22 bases between. Germline CDR1 reads SNHLY; CDR2 reads FYNNEI. The CDR3 sequence is 14 residues long. CDR3 DNA: TGTGCCATAGGGGTCGGGGATCGGCATAGTGAGCAGTTCTTC. Protein: CAIGVGDRHSEQFF.

The V and J genes are TRBV10-3 and TRBJ1-2, with unresolved D. The germline V gene has CDR1 ENHRY and CDR2 SYGVKD. Trimming cost V 7 bases and J 0 bases, with 15 bases left between them. The CDR3 is made up of 15 amino acids. The CDR3 protein is CAITASGSANYGYTF. The CDR3 coding sequence is TGTGCCATCACGGCTTCAGGATCAGCTAACTATGGCTACACCTTC.

The V gene is TRBV7-8, the J gene TRBJ2-7, with D possibly TRBD1 on 5 matching bases. Germline V CDR1 and CDR2: SGHVS, FQNEAQ. The CDR3 sequence is 12 residues long. Trimming removed 1 base at V and 6 bases at J, with 7 bases between. CDR3 loop: CASSLVGVEQYF. The CDR3 coding sequence is TGTGCCAGCAGCTTAGTAGGGGTCGAGCAGTACTTC.

As for this clone: Its ends do not fully match the called genes, so a read error is possible. This chain links TRBV7-9 with TRBJ2-1; D possibly uses TRBD1 or TRBD2 (5 bases each). The CDR3 totals 13 residues. Per the germline V gene, CDR1 is SEHNR and CDR2 is FQNEAQ (reference sequence). The CDR3 is CATSLGVYNEQFF. The DNA for the CDR3 is TGTGCCACCAGCTTGGGGGTTTACAATGAGCAGTTCTTC. The full variable domain, rest sourced from reference TRBV7-9 and TRBJ2-1, is DTGVSQNPRHKITKRGQNVTFRCDPISEHNRLYWYRQTLGQGPEFLTYFQNEAQLEKSRLLSDRFSAERPKGSFSTLEIQRTEQGDSAMYLCATSLGVYNEQFFGPGTRLTVL.

The chain combines TRBV11-1 with TRBJ2-7; 7 bases agree with TRBD1. The CDR3 has 13 amino acids. Germline loops: CDR1 SGHAT, CDR2 FQDESV (reference sequence). With 5 bases clipped from V and 2 bases from J, the junction kept 3 bases outside the gene matches. In nucleotides, the CDR3 is TGTGCCAGCAGCGCAACAGGGGCCTACGAGCAGTACTTC. This encodes CASSATGAYEQYF.

V gene TRBV30 combines with J gene TRBJ2-1; D call uncertain. Germline CDR1 GTSNPN, CDR2 SVGIG (reference sequence). The CDR3 contains 14 residues. Trimming cost V 2 bases and J 0 bases, with 8 bases left between them. The CDR3 DNA reads as TGTGCCTGGAGTAGCCAGAACTCCTACAATGAGCAGTTCTTC. Translation gives CAWSSQNSYNEQFF.

This clone showed up just once. This chain joins TRBV3-1 (or the pseudogene TRBV3-2) and TRBJ2-5, with TRBD2 matching over 12 bases. V lost 4 bases to trimming and J lost 4 bases; unmatched junction nucleotides: 13. Germline CDR1 is LGHDT and CDR2 is YNNKEL (reference sequence). The CDR3 totals 18 residues. CDR3 DNA: TGTGCCAGCAGCCCTCCAGACGTACTAGCGGGAGGAGGAGAGACCCAGTACTTC. It codes for CASSPPDVLAGGGETQYF.

The chain has TRBV6-5 and TRBJ2-7; D is unresolved. The CDR3 is 11 amino acids. Trimming shortened V by 5 bases and J by 10 bases, and 12 bases separated the two germline ends. In germline, CDR1 is MNHEY, CDR2 SVGAGI. CDR3 sequence reads: CASSTQYVQYF. The CDR3 nucleotides are TGTGCCAGCAGTACCCAATACGTCCAGTACTTC.

The chain combines TRBV5-6 with TRBJ1-2; D remains ambiguous. V gave up 3 bases and J gave up 12 bases, with 15 bases separating them. The CDR3 is 12 residues long. CDR1 and CDR2 (germline): SGHDT, YYEEEE. CDR3 sequence reads: CASSSSLDRHTF. Here the CDR3 DNA reads TGTGCCAGCAGCTCCTCCCTGGACCGACACACCTTC.

The genes are TRBV10-3 and TRBJ2-1; D gene ambiguous. The ends were cut back, 7 bases at V and 0 bases at J, with 10 bases in the middle. The V gene's germline CDR1 is ENHRY and CDR2 SYGVKD. The CDR3 has 14 amino acids. The CDR3 protein is CAIKATTSYNEQFF. The DNA for the CDR3 is TGTGCCATCAAAGCCACGACCTCCTACAATGAGCAGTTCTTC.

The chain uses TRBV12-3 or TRBV12-4 and TRBJ1-2; unclear D gene. Between the trimmed V and J ends, which lost 6 bases and 8 bases, there was a span of 13 bases. There are 12 residues in the CDR3. In DNA, the CDR3 is TGTGCCAGCAGCCCTGGACCACAGGGCTACACCTTC. Translation gives CASSPGPQGYTF.

This clone was observed a single time. This chain links TRBV3-1 (or the pseudogene TRBV3-2) with TRBJ2-3; D unclear. Germline V gene lookup returns CDR1 LGHDT and CDR2 YNNKEL (reference sequence). The ends were cut back, 4 bases at V and 1 base at J, with 6 bases in the middle. The CDR3 has 13 residues. CDR3: CASSLEGTDTQYF. CDR3 DNA sequence: TGTGCCAGCAGCCTTGAGGGCACAGATACGCAGTATTTT.

The chain combines TRBV20-1 with TRBJ1-2; 7 positions agree with TRBD1. CDR3 size: 15 residues. V gave up 3 bases and J gave up 1 base; unmatched junction bases: 8. Germline CDR1 DFQATT, CDR2 SNEGSKA (reference sequence). For the CDR3, the DNA is TGCAGTGCTAGTTTGGAGACAGGGATTAACTATGGCTACACCTTC. Amino acid sequence: CSASLETGINYGYTF.

This chain links TRBV6-5 with TRBJ2-7; 10 bases match TRBD1. Germline CDR1 and CDR2: MNHEY and SVGAGI. CDR3 length: 14 amino acids. V was pared by 6 bases and J by 6 bases, with 8 bases of the junction left unmatched. CDR3 DNA: TGTGCCAGCAGCCTAAAAGACAGGGGGCTCGAGCAGTACTTC. Translation gives CASSLKDRGLEQYF.

The chain is built from TRBV5-1 and TRBJ2-7; TRBD1 matches at 9 bases. The germline V gene encodes CDR1 SGHRS and CDR2 YFSETQ. V shed 7 bases, J shed 6 bases, and the junction held 5 bases outside the gene matches. This CDR3 comprises 12 residues. CDR3 DNA: TGCGCCAGCGGGACAGGGTCGGCCGAGCAGTACTTC. It codes for CASGTGSAEQYF.

The chain combines TRBV9 with TRBJ2-1; the D gene is possibly TRBD2 (5 bases). V lost 0 bases to trimming and J lost 2 bases, with 9 bases between them. This CDR3 has 15 residues. CDR1 SGDLS and CDR2 YYNGEE come from the germline V gene. In nucleotides, the CDR3 is TGTGCCAGCAGCGTAGAAGCGGCCACCTACAATGAGCAGTTCTTC. This codes for CASSVEAATYNEQFF.

The J gene is TRBJ2-3, the V gene TRBV21-1; the table gives TRBD2 as D, unverified against the DNA. TRBV21-1 is deemed a pseudogene. This CDR3 is built from 17 residues. CDR3 protein: CASSKEGPSGYTDTQYF. The CDR3 DNA reads TGTGCCAGCAGCAAAGAAGGCCCTAGCGGTTACACAGATACGCAGTATTTT.

Only a few counts were recorded for this clone. CDR3 bases: TGCGCCAGCAGCCCGCCTTTGGGACAGAAGAACACTGAAGCTTTCTTT. Translating gives CASSPPLGQKNTEAFF. J is TRBJ1-1 and V is TRBV4-1; 7 bases map to TRBD1. Germline V lookup: CDR1 MGHRA, CDR2 YSYEKL. The V and J ends lost 4 bases and 1 base, in that order; junction bases with no gene match: 9. This CDR3 comprises 16 residues.